Shown below are 28 T cell receptor beta chains from a single sample sequenced in a study of beta chain features in type 1 diabetes. Isolated RNA was reverse transcribed in full, so expressed TCRB transcripts were sequenced. The data were produced by immunoSEQ multiplex PCR, yet TCRdb's version contains in-frame clones alone and is incomplete. The sample carries hundreds of thousands of clones, roughly 12% recorded once. The sequenced material came from naive CD4+ T cells from blood. These receptor sequences come from a man aged 18-30 years in good health.

This clone was counted a few times. This chain joins TRBV18 and TRBJ1-1; D is perhaps TRBD1 (5 bases). V was cut by 0 bases and J by 4 bases, with 12 bases left in between. Germline V gene lookup returns CDR1 KGHSH and CDR2 LQKENI. This CDR3 has 15 residues. The CDR3 loop reads CASSPPPGRGTEAFF. The CDR3 nucleotides are TGTGCCAGCTCACCACCCCCAGGGCGGGGCACTGAAGCTTTCTTT. Based on the CDR3 plus reference TRBV18 and TRBJ1-1, the full variable domain is NAGVMQNPRHLVRRRGQEARLRCSPMKGHSHVYWYRQLPEEGLKFMVYLQKENIIDESGMPKERFSAEFPKEGPSILRIQQVVRGDSAAYFCASSPPPGRGTEAFFGQGTRLTVV.

This clone has more than one count but fewer than ten. The V call is TRBV9, the J call TRBJ1-5; 7 nucleotides line up with TRBD1. The CDR3 sequence is 14 residues long. Unmatched junction bases numbered 6, after V lost 3 bases and J lost 6 bases. The germline V gene encodes CDR1 SGDLS and CDR2 YYNGEE. Here the CDR3 DNA reads TGTGCCAGCAGCGAGAATGGGGACAGTCAGCCCCAGCATTTT. This sequence encodes CASSENGDSQPQHF. The full variable domain, rest sourced from reference TRBV9 and TRBJ1-5, is DSGVTQTPKHLITATGQRVTLRCSPRSGDLSVYWYQQSLDQGLQFLIQYYNGEERAKGNILERFSAQQFPDLHSELNLSSLELGDSALYFCASSENGDSQPQHFGDGTRLSIL.

The chain combines TRBV5-6 with TRBJ2-3; 11 bases agree with TRBD2. The CDR3 is 18 residues long. Per germline, CDR1 SGHDT and CDR2 YYEEEE. The trim removed 4 bases at V and 0 bases at J, leaving 10 bases unmatched. Here the CDR3 reads CASSVTSGGLSSTDTQYF. In nucleotides, the CDR3 is TGTGCCAGCAGCGTAACTAGCGGGGGACTCTCAAGCACAGATACGCAGTATTTT.

J is TRBJ2-7 and V is TRBV6-5, with 11 positions matching TRBD1. Germline CDR1 and CDR2: MNHEY and SVGAGI. V lost 2 bases to trimming and J lost 2 bases; unmatched junction nucleotides: 2. This CDR3 has 15 amino acids. CDR3 region: CASSYRTGGTYEQYF. The CDR3, as DNA: TGTGCCAGCAGTTACCGGACAGGGGGCACCTACGAGCAGTACTTC.

Only a few counts were recorded for this clone. The chain couples TRBV4-1 to TRBJ2-7; possible D gene TRBD1, 6 bases. Per germline, CDR1 MGHRA and CDR2 YSYEKL. The germline V and J ends were trimmed by 11 bases and 2 bases, with 16 bases remaining between them. This CDR3 comprises 13 residues. The CDR3 DNA sequence: TGCGCCCCTGAGGGGGTCTCCACCTACGAGCAGTACTTC. This encodes CAPEGVSTYEQYF.

The genes are TRBV7-3 and TRBJ2-6, with 10 positions matching TRBD1. The CDR3 contains 18 residues. The germline gives CDR1 SGHTA, CDR2 FQGTGA. The ends lost 3 bases at V and 1 base at J; junction bases unmatched: 6. CDR3 in DNA: TGTGCCAGCAGCTTCGTGGGACAGGGGCAATCTGGGGCCAACGTCCTGACTTTC. This codes for CASSFVGQGQSGANVLTF.

This clone was detected only a few times. The rearrangement uses TRBV13 and TRBJ2-6; 8 nucleotides match TRBD1. V shed 5 bases, J shed 1 base, and the junction held 7 bases outside the gene matches. Germline loops: CDR1 PRHDT, CDR2 FYEKMQ (reference sequence). CDR3 length equals 17 residues. The CDR3 DNA reads as TGTGCCAGCAGCAGGACAGGGTATAGGTCTGGGGCCAACGTCCTGACTTTC. This codes for CASSRTGYRSGANVLTF. Together with reference TRBV13 and TRBJ2-6, the CDR3 gives the full variable domain: AAGVIQSPRHLIKEKRETATLKCYPIPRHDTVYWYQQGPGQDPQFLISFYEKMQSDKGSIPDRFSAQQFSDYHSELNMSSLELGDSALYFCASSRTGYRSGANVLTFGAGSRLTVL.

The chain recombines TRBV30 with TRBJ1-2, with no clear D. Per the germline V gene, CDR1 is GTSNPN and CDR2 is SVGIG (reference sequence). V was cut by 0 bases and J by 4 bases, with 12 bases left in between. The CDR3 loop spans 14 amino acids. As DNA, the CDR3 is TGTGCCTGGAGTGTTGGGAGGCAGTCCTATGGCTACACCTTC. Translating gives CAWSVGRQSYGYTF.

The rearrangement joins TRBV7-8 to TRBJ2-3; possible D gene TRBD2, 5 bases. The ends were cut back, 5 bases at V and 8 bases at J, with 14 bases in the middle. There are 13 residues in the CDR3. Germline CDR1 SGHVS, CDR2 FQNEAQ. CDR3 DNA sequence: TGTGCCAGCAGCCGCGCGCGCCGGGGTACGCAGTATTTT. Its translation: CASSRARRGTQYF.

The chain recombines TRBV2 with TRBJ2-2; 12 bases match TRBD2. Germline CDR1 SNHLY, CDR2 FYNNEI. Trimming removed 5 bases from V and 7 bases from J; junction bases left unmatched: 8. The CDR3 length is 16 residues. Here the CDR3 reads CASSPFLAGGSGELFF. The CDR3 DNA sequence: TGTGCCAGCAGTCCCTTCCTAGCGGGGGGGAGCGGGGAGCTGTTTTTT.

In its sample, this clone was seen a few times. This chain joins TRBV5-4 and TRBJ2-5; 7 bases agree with TRBD2. From germline, CDR1 is SGHNT and CDR2 YYREEE (reference sequence). Trimming took 0 bases from V and 5 from J; bases not matched to a gene: 4. The CDR3 spans 14 residues. CDR3 residues: CASSLDARGETQYF. The CDR3 nucleotides read TGTGCCAGCAGCTTGGACGCGCGGGGGGAGACCCAGTACTTC.

This clone has more than one count but fewer than ten. This chain connects TRBV28 to TRBJ1-1; no definite D call. The CDR3 runs to 12 residues. The V end was cut by 5 bases, the J end by 7 bases, with 11 bases between. Germline CDR1 MDHEN, CDR2 SYDVKM. The CDR3 nucleotides are TGTGCCAGCAGTGTGGGAGGGCTTGAAGCTTTCTTT. Amino acids: CASSVGGLEAFF. Looking up the rest from reference TRBV28 and TRBJ1-1 gives the full variable domain: DVKVTQSSRYLVKRTGEKVFLECVQDMDHENMFWYRQDPGLGLRLIYFSYDVKMKEKGDIPEGYSVSREKKERFSLILESASTNQTSMYLCASSVGGLEAFFGQGTRLTVV.

This clone was recorded a few times. The chain has TRBV4-3 and TRBJ1-2, with TRBD1 matching over 7 bases. The CDR3 has 16 residues. V lost 0 bases, J lost 2 bases, and 6 bases stayed unmatched. Germline CDR1 is LGHNA and CDR2 is YSLEER. Written as DNA, the CDR3 is TGCGCCAGCAGCCAAGAGAACAGGGGTTGGAACTATGGCTACACCTTC. It yields the protein CASSQENRGWNYGYTF.

The rearrangement joins TRBV5-1 to TRBJ2-7, with TRBD1 matching 10 bases. CDR3 length equals 14 residues. Germline CDR1 reads SGHRS; CDR2 reads YFSETQ. V was pared by 3 bases and J by 5 bases, with 5 bases of the junction left unmatched. The CDR3 region has the DNA TGCGCCAGCAGCTCCGGGACAGGGGTTCACGAGCAGTACTTC. This codes for CASSSGTGVHEQYF. Variable domain in full (rest from reference TRBV5-1 and TRBJ2-7): KAGVTQTPRYLIKTRGQQVTLSCSPISGHRSVSWYQQTPGQGLQFLFEYFSETQRNKGNFPGRFSGRQFSNSRSEMNVSTLELGDSALYLCASSSGTGVHEQYFGPGTRLTVT.

A few counts support this clone. This chain joins TRBV5-4 and TRBJ2-7, with 10 bases identical to TRBD1. Germline CDR1 and CDR2: SGHNT and YYREEE (reference sequence). V was pared by 4 bases and J by 0 bases, with 4 bases of the junction left unmatched. The CDR3 length is 15 residues. CDR3 sequence: CASSRDRGISYEQYF. CDR3 sequence (DNA): TGTGCCAGCAGCCGGGACAGGGGAATCTCCTACGAGCAGTACTTC.

This clone showed up just a few times. The chain combines TRBV6-5 with TRBJ2-7; TRBD1 agrees at 8 bases. The V and J ends lost 7 bases and 4 bases, in that order; junction bases with no gene match: 9. This CDR3 contains 14 residues. CDR1 MNHEY and CDR2 SVGAGI come from the germline V gene. The CDR3 DNA sequence: TGTGCCAGCACCGACCCCCGACAGGGGTACGAGCAGTACTTC. This codes for CASTDPRQGYEQYF.

The rearrangement links TRBV30 to TRBJ2-7, with D possibly TRBD1 on 5 matching bases. V lost 2 bases to trimming and J lost 3 bases, with 11 bases between them. The CDR3 has 13 amino acids. CDR1 GTSNPN and CDR2 SVGIG come from the germline V gene (reference sequence). The CDR3 here is CAWSTTRVYEQYF. The CDR3 nucleotides read TGTGCCTGGAGTACCACCAGGGTCTACGAGCAGTACTTC. Looking up the rest from reference TRBV30 and TRBJ2-7 gives the full variable domain: SQTIHQWPATLVQPVGSPLSLECTVEGTSNPNLYWYRQAAGRGLQLLFYSVGIGQISSEVPQNLSASRPQDRQFILSSKKLLLSDSGFYLCAWSTTRVYEQYFGPGTRLTVT.

The rearrangement joins TRBV5-1 to TRBJ1-1; TRBD1 agrees at 12 bases. The V gene end was trimmed by 3 bases and the J gene end by 6 bases; junction bases not matched to a gene: 3. Germline V lookup: CDR1 SGHRS, CDR2 YFSETQ. The CDR3 is made up of 14 amino acids. The CDR3 bases are TGCGCCAGCAGCTCCGGGACAGGGGGCTCTGAAGCTTTCTTT. Amino acid sequence: CASSSGTGGSEAFF.

The chain joins TRBV18 to TRBJ2-2; 8 bases are a match to TRBD1. The CDR3 is 13 residues long. Per germline, CDR1 KGHSH and CDR2 LQKENI. V dropped 6 bases and J dropped 11; count of bases not matched to a gene: 8. CDR3 residues: CASSPTGDGELFF. CDR3 nucleotides: TGTGCCAGCTCCCCGACAGGGGACGGAGAGCTGTTTTTT.

The CDR3 loop reads CASSSPTSSGANVLTF. In DNA form, the CDR3 reads TGTGCCAGCAGTTCACCCACAAGCTCTGGGGCCAACGTCCTGACTTTC. This sequence joins TRBV28 and TRBJ2-6; D unclear. V lost 4 bases, J lost 0 bases, and 10 bases lay in between. The CDR3 totals 16 residues. Germline CDR1 and CDR2: MDHEN and SYDVKM.

This clone was counted only a few times. V usage is TRBV5-1 and J usage is TRBJ2-3, with D unresolved. Germline CDR1 reads SGHRS; CDR2 reads YFSETQ. The CDR3 contains 16 residues. Trimming took 4 bases from V and 0 from J, leaving 15 bases between them. The CDR3: CASSTPRFPSTDTQYF. DNA of the CDR3: TGCGCCAGCAGCACTCCCAGGTTTCCTAGCACAGATACGCAGTATTTT.

Comment on this clone: Other DNA sequences of this sample code for an identical CDR3. The chain is built from TRBV30 and TRBJ2-3; a weak D match, TRBD1 (5 bases). The V end was cut by 2 bases, the J end by 3 bases, with 9 bases between. The V gene's germline CDR1 is GTSNPN and CDR2 SVGIG (reference sequence). The CDR3 loop spans 13 amino acids. Here the CDR3 reads CAWSRQGTDTQYF. CDR3 nucleotides: TGTGCCTGGAGTCGTCAGGGTACAGATACGCAGTATTTT.

This clone was recorded only once. The chain links TRBV5-1 to TRBJ1-4, with unresolved D. Per germline, CDR1 SGHRS and CDR2 YFSETQ. This CDR3 has 15 amino acids. Trimming pared 1 base from V and 0 bases from J, leaving 7 bases between. CDR3 nucleotides: TGCGCCAGCAGCTTGTTATCGGCAACTAATGAAAAACTGTTTTTT. Its protein is CASSLLSATNEKLFF.

This clone has just a few counts. The chain links TRBV6-6 to TRBJ1-1; D remains unclear. Per germline, CDR1 MNHNY and CDR2 SVGAGI (reference sequence). With 7 bases removed from V and 1 base from J, the gap between germline ends came to 10 bases. The CDR3 is 13 amino acids. The DNA of the CDR3 is TGTGCCAGCACCGGACGGGGGAACACTGAAGCTTTCTTT. Protein product: CASTGRGNTEAFF.

This clone was counted only a few times. The CDR3 loop is CASRRTSGTGDEQFF. CDR3 DNA sequence: TGTGCCAGTAGAAGGACTAGCGGGACTGGGGATGAGCAGTTCTTC. This chain links TRBV19 with TRBJ2-1; 12 positions match TRBD2. V lost 6 bases to trimming and J lost 8 bases; unmatched junction nucleotides: 8. The germline V gene has CDR1 LNHDA and CDR2 SQIVND (reference sequence). This CDR3 contains 15 residues.

This clone has just a few counts. The V and J genes are TRBV7-8 and TRBJ2-2; perhaps TRBD1 as D (5 bases). The CDR3 length is 13 residues. The germline V gene has CDR1 SGHVS and CDR2 FQNEAQ. V lost 7 bases to trimming and J lost 6 bases, with 12 bases between them. The CDR3 is CASKLTGPGELFF. CDR3 sequence (DNA): TGTGCCAGCAAGCTCACAGGCCCCGGGGAGCTGTTTTTT.

This chain connects TRBV19 to TRBJ1-2; tentatively, D is TRBD1 (5 bases). CDR1 and CDR2 from the germline V gene are LNHDA and SQIVND (reference sequence). The CDR3 has 13 amino acids. With 7 bases removed from V and 5 bases from J, the gap between germline ends came to 14 bases. For the CDR3, the DNA is TGTGCCAGTAACACCCCCGGGACTTATGGCTACACCTTC. This codes for CASNTPGTYGYTF.

This clone was observed a few times. For the CDR3, the DNA is TGTGCCAGCAGCTTAGTTATCACTAGCGGGAGCCACGAGCAGTACTTC. Protein product: CASSLVITSGSHEQYF. The rearrangement links TRBV7-2 to TRBJ2-7; TRBD2 aligns across 11 bases. Unmatched junction bases numbered 7, after V lost 1 base and J lost 5 bases. CDR1 and CDR2 from the germline V gene are SGHTA and FQGNSA. The CDR3 has 16 residues.